The next 9 T cell receptor beta chains were all read from a single sample in a study of identical twins. TCRdb redid the calling of the 5' RACE reads with MiXCR, one entry per CDR3 protein. In the table there are approximately 690,000 distinct CDR3 sequences, 6.1% of which are singletons. The sequencing sample was made of naive T cells sorted from blood. The source is a man between 18 and 29 years old in good health.

This clonotype was recorded many times. V and J are TRBV12-3 or TRBV12-4 and TRBJ2-5, with a possible D match to TRBD2 (5 bases). Trimming took 6 bases from V and 7 from J, leaving 15 bases between them. The CDR3 covers 13 residues. This chain's CDR3 is CASSHGELGTQYF. DNA of the CDR3: TGTGCCAGCAGCCATGGGGAGCTGGGGACCCAGTACTTC.

This clonotype came up a few times. The chain carries TRBV11-2 and TRBJ2-3; a possible D gene is TRBD2 (6 bases). Germline loops: CDR1 SGHAT, CDR2 FQNNGV. CDR3 length: 17 residues. The ends were cut back, 0 bases at V and 4 bases at J, with 17 bases in the middle. CDR3 sequence (DNA): TGTGCCAGCAGCTTAGACGTTCGTACACTAGCATCAGATACGCAGTATTTT. It translates to CASSLDVRTLASDTQYF. The entire variable domain, with the rest obtained from reference TRBV11-2 and TRBJ2-3, is as follows: EAGVAQSPRYKIIEKRQSVAFWCNPISGHATLYWYQQILGQGPKLLIQFQNNGVVDDSQLPKDRFSAERLKGVDSTLKIQPAKLEDSAVYLCASSLDVRTLASDTQYFGPGTRLTVL.

A few counts support this clonotype. The genes are TRBV24-1 and TRBJ2-1; TRBD1 aligns across 10 bases. The CDR3 spans 14 residues. Germline V gene sequence: CDR1 KGHDR, CDR2 SFDVKD. Trimming cost V 6 bases and J 5 bases; bases outside gene matches: 3. CDR3: CATSPGTGDNEQFF. Written as DNA, the CDR3 is TGTGCCACCAGTCCCGGGACAGGGGACAATGAGCAGTTCTTC.

This clonotype appeared many times. The chain recombines TRBV29-1 with TRBJ2-5; TRBD1 aligns across 9 bases. Unmatched junction bases numbered 11, after V lost 5 bases and J lost 7 bases. Germline CDR1 SQVTM, CDR2 ANQGSEA. The CDR3 is 14 residues long. The CDR3 sequence is CSVPGTGPQGTQYF. The CDR3 coding sequence is TGCAGCGTTCCCGGGACAGGGCCCCAGGGGACCCAGTACTTC.

This chain uses TRBV3-1 with TRBJ2-1; D possibly uses TRBD1 or TRBD2 (5 bases each). The V and J ends lost 0 bases and 9 bases respectively, with 12 bases between them. In germline, CDR1 is LGHDT, CDR2 YNNKEL (reference sequence). The CDR3 length is 14 residues. The CDR3 nucleotides are TGTGCCAGCAGCCAAGATCTCGGGACCGGTGAGCAGTTCTTC. Translated: CASSQDLGTGEQFF.

V and J are TRBV20-1 and TRBJ2-5; 7 bases line up with TRBD2. The V gene end was trimmed by 2 bases and the J gene end by 1 base; junction bases not matched to a gene: 16. The CDR3 runs to 18 residues. Germline CDR1 DFQATT, CDR2 SNEGSKA (reference sequence). The CDR3 here is CSARPPFVMGEGQETQYF. CDR3 nucleotide sequence: TGCAGTGCTAGACCCCCGTTTGTTATGGGGGAGGGCCAAGAGACCCAGTACTTC.

This clonotype was seen more than once but under ten times. V and J are TRBV29-1 and TRBJ2-3; TRBD2 is a possible D gene (5 bases). Germline CDR1 SQVTM, CDR2 ANQGSEA. The V end was cut by 4 bases, the J end by 0 bases, with 11 bases between. This CDR3 has 14 amino acids. CDR3 residues: CSVGADLSTDTQYF. CDR3 DNA sequence: TGCAGCGTTGGAGCGGATTTAAGCACAGATACGCAGTATTTT.

Written as DNA, the CDR3 is TGTGCCAGCAGCCTGATTTTGGACAGGGGGACCTACGAGCAGTACTTC. As protein: CASSLILDRGTYEQYF. V usage is TRBV7-8 and J usage is TRBJ2-7; 10 bases are a match to TRBD1. V lost 5 bases and J lost 2; bases outside the gene matches: 9. The CDR3 sequence is 16 residues long. Looked up from germline, CDR1 is SGHVS and CDR2 is FQNEAQ. The whole variable domain, filled in from reference TRBV7-8 and TRBJ2-7, reads GAGVSQSPRYKVAKRGQDVALRCDPISGHVSLFWYQQALGQGPEFLTYFQNEAQLDKSGLPSDRFFAERPEGSVSTLKIQRTQQEDSAVYLCASSLILDRGTYEQYFGPGTRLTVT.

The sample holds many counts of this clonotype. This chain connects TRBV5-6 to TRBJ1-5; D perhaps matches TRBD1 (6 bases). Trimming stripped 2 bases from V and 4 bases from J, with 7 bases between. CDR3 length equals 13 residues. CDR1 SGHDT and CDR2 YYEEEE come from the germline V gene. The DNA for the CDR3 is TGTGCCAGCAGCTTTCAGGGGAATCAGCCCCAGCATTTT. Protein: CASSFQGNQPQHF.